These T cell receptor beta chains were read from a single sample in a study of blood T cell repertoires in COVID-19. The method was immunoSEQ multiplex PCR; TCRdb's version includes in-frame clones alone and lacks a portion of them. The table includes about 56,000 clones, roughly four fifths detected once. Sample: peripheral blood. These receptors were obtained from a woman of 80 years or more with acute or convalescent COVID-19. Both conserved end residues are part of each CDR3. D genes are given only for firm matches. Clone size appears in some rows only: once, few, many, or a class for an expanded clone.

v_gene	j_gene	abundance	d_gene	CDR3aa	CDR3nt
TRBV19	TRBJ1-2	-	TRBD1	CASADRGDWYGYTF	TGTGCCAGTGCCGACAGGGGGGATTGGTATGGCTACACCTTC
TRBV2	TRBJ1-2	-	TRBD1	CASSDDRGAYGYTF	TGTGCCAGCAGCGACGACAGGGGAGCCTATGGCTACACCTTC
TRBV19	TRBJ1-2	-	-	CASSIIGREDGYTF	TGTGCCAGTAGTATAATTGGCAGGGAGGACGGCTACACCTTC
TRBV30	TRBJ2-7	once	-	CASYFGSYEQYF	TGTGCCTCCTACTTCGGGTCCTACGAGCAGTACTTC
TRBV9	TRBJ2-7	-	TRBD2	CASSAAGTRDYEQYF	TGTGCCAGCAGCGCTGCCGGGACTAGAGATTACGAGCAGTACTTC
TRBV27	TRBJ2-7	-	TRBD1	CASSLKGQAAYEQYF	TGTGCCAGCAGTTTGAAGGGACAGGCGGCCTACGAGCAGTACTTC
TRBV6-5	TRBJ2-4	-	-	CASSYSRLGSHIQYF	TGTGCCAGCAGTTACTCACGACTAGGCTCCCACATTCAGTACTTC
TRBV2	TRBJ1-1	few	-	CASSGSEGLVSKNTEAFF	TGTGCCAGCAGTGGATCGGAGGGTTTGGTTAGCAAGAACACTGAAGCTTTCTTT
TRBV3-1/TRBV3-2	TRBJ2-7	-	TRBD2	CASSQDLAGGTYEQYF	TGTGCCAGCAGCCAAGACCTAGCGGGGGGGACTTACGAGCAGTACTTC
TRBV18	TRBJ1-2	-	-	CASSDPSRSYTF	TGTGCCAGCTCGGATCCCTCTAGAAGCTACACCTTC